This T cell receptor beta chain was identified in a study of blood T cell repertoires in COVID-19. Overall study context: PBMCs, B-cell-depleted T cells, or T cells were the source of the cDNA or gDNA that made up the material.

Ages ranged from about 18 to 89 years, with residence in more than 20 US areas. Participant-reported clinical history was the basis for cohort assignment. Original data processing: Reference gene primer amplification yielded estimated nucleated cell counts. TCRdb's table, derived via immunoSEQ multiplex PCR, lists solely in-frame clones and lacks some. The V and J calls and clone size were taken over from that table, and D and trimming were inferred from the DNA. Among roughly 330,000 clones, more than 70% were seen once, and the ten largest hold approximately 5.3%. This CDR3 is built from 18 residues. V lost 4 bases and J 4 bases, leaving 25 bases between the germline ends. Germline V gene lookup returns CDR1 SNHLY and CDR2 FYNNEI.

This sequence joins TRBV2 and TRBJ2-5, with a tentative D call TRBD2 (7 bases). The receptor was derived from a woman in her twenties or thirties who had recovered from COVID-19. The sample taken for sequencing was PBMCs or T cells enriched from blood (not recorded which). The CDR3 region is CASSGFWGRGGAGETQYF. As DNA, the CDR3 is TGTGCCAGCAGTGGATTCTGGGGGCGAGGGGGGGCCGGAGAGACCCAGTACTTC. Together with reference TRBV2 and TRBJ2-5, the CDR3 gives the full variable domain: EPEVTQTPSHQVTQMGQEVILRCVPISNHLYFYWYRQILGQKVEFLVSFYNNEISEKSEIFDDQFSVERPDGSNFTLKIRSTKLEDSAMYFCASSGFWGRGGAGETQYFGPGTRLLVL.